The rows below give T cell receptor beta chains drawn from one sample of a study of blood T cell repertoires in COVID-19. The table came from immunoSEQ multiplex PCR; TCRdb's copy has only in-frame clones and leaves some out. The table has over 200,000 clones, under 90% seen once. The sample consisted of PBMCs or T cells enriched from blood (not recorded which). These receptors originate from a man between 18 and 35 years old who had recovered from COVID-19. CDR3s leave out the opening cysteine and the closing phenylalanine or tryptophan. Each record gives: J gene, V gene, CDR3 length, CDR3 protein.

J: TRBJ1-1; V: TRBV5-4; length: 11; CDR3: ASSSRVNTEAF
J: TRBJ2-2; V: TRBV11-2; length: 13; CDR3: ASSRTRVHTGELF
J: TRBJ2-5; V: TRBV5-4; length: 15; CDR3: ASSLAATSGIQETQY
J: TRBJ2-3; V: TRBV3-1/TRBV3-2; length: 13; CDR3: ASSQDSAGTDTQY
J: TRBJ2-7; V: TRBV3-1/TRBV3-2; length: 14; CDR3: ASSQDWQDRSYEQY
J: TRBJ1-2; V: TRBV4-1; length: 12; CDR3: ASSQITGDYGYT
J: TRBJ1-1; V: TRBV28; length: 12; CDR3: ASSLGGFNTEAF
J: TRBJ2-2; V: TRBV10-3; length: 13; CDR3: AISDRAGATGELF
J: TRBJ2-1; V: TRBV7-3; length: 14; CDR3: ASSPLDRAMGNEQF
J: TRBJ2-2; V: TRBV7-7; length: 17; CDR3: ASSLASLAAPGGTGELF
J: TRBJ2-7; V: TRBV6-5; length: 11; CDR3: ASREGQNYEQY
J: TRBJ2-1; V: TRBV5-1; length: 15; CDR3: ASSLGSGGTGYNEQF
J: TRBJ1-1; V: TRBV29-1; length: 10; CDR3: SVSTGQTEAF
J: TRBJ1-3; V: TRBV6-2/TRBV6-3; length: 14; CDR3: ASSPGQANSGNTIY
J: TRBJ2-1; V: TRBV3-1/TRBV3-2; length: 14; CDR3: ASSQGGPASYNEQF
J: TRBJ1-2; V: TRBV19; length: 13; CDR3: ASLLRTEANYGYT
J: TRBJ1-2; V: TRBV19; length: 12; CDR3: ASGWTALNYGYT
J: TRBJ2-1; V: TRBV11-2; length: 11; CDR3: ASSLFTTNEQF
J: TRBJ1-5; V: TRBV6-1; length: 13; CDR3: ASSEGRVSNQPQH
J: TRBJ2-2; V: TRBV25-1; length: 13; CDR3: ASSGGTANTGELF
J: TRBJ1-3; V: TRBV18; length: 13; CDR3: ASSSETGSGNTIY
J: TRBJ2-1; V: TRBV9; length: 13; CDR3: ASSVSAGAYNEQF
J: TRBJ1-4; V: TRBV27; length: 12; CDR3: ASSQTTTNEKLF
J: TRBJ2-5; V: TRBV28; length: 10; CDR3: ASKGQGLSQY
J: TRBJ2-7; V: TRBV7-8; length: 11; CDR3: ASSRDSGREQY
J: TRBJ2-1; V: TRBV11-3; length: 13; CDR3: ASSFVAGGDNEQF
J: TRBJ2-1; V: TRBV7-6; length: 15; CDR3: ASSLGTSGGTYNEQF
J: TRBJ2-3; V: TRBV19; length: 10; CDR3: ASKRGGDTQY
J: TRBJ1-2; V: TRBV19; length: 13; CDR3: ASSIVGRRSYGYT
J: TRBJ1-1; V: TRBV12-3/TRBV12-4; length: 10; CDR3: ASSLGSTEAF
J: TRBJ2-7; V: TRBV10-1; length: 11; CDR3: ASSAQQRYEQY
J: TRBJ2-5; V: TRBV30; length: 12; CDR3: AGDRGRVPETQY
J: TRBJ2-5; V: TRBV6-5; length: 13; CDR3: ASTLTGAKEETQY
J: TRBJ2-1; V: TRBV27; length: 15; CDR3: ASSLFSGTRPYNEQF
J: TRBJ1-5; V: TRBV10-3; length: 14; CDR3: ATSPREGEGNQPQH